A selection of T cell receptor beta chains follows, all from one sample in a study of vaccination and CD4 T cells after COVID-19. Their antigen targets remain unknown. TCRdb ran MiXCR on the PCR reads and lists one entry per CDR3 protein. Of roughly 4,000 distinct CDR3 sequences listed, 20% to 25% were seen once; the top ten hold about 19%. The specimen was CD4+ T cells from blood, cultured in vitro. All receptors come from a human donor who had recovered from COVID-19. Each CDR3 is given with its conserved first and last residue. The D gene is left open where the match is weak. Only part of the rows carry a size: once, few, many, or a class if the clone is expanded.

v_call	clone_size	j_call	d_call	cdr3_aa	cdr3_nt
TRBV4-2	few	TRBJ2-3	TRBD2	CASSYSSSGGEHTQYF	TGTGCCAGCAGCTATTCTTCTAGCGGGGGGGAACATACGCAGTATTTT
TRBV10-1	.	TRBJ2-7	.	CASSEGGSYEQYF	TGCGCCAGCAGTGAAGGGGGCTCCTACGAGCAGTACTTC
TRBV2	.	TRBJ1-1	.	CASSEQGFEAEAFF	TGTGCCAGCAGTGAACAGGGGTTCGAGGCTGAAGCTTTCTTT
TRBV12-3/TRBV12-4	.	TRBJ1-1	.	CASSFTGTTNTEAFF	TGTGCCAGCAGTTTCACCGGGACCACGAACACTGAAGCTTTCTTT
TRBV3-1	.	TRBJ2-7	TRBD1	CASSPQGQFYEQYF	TGTGCCAGCAGCCCCCAGGGACAGTTTTACGAGCAGTACTTC
TRBV7-8	.	TRBJ2-7	TRBD2	CASSPTSGGAGSYEQYF	TGTGCCAGCAGCCCGACTAGCGGGGGGGCCGGATCCTACGAGCAGTACTTC
TRBV19	once	TRBJ2-7	.	CASSRVGLVGDEQHF	TGTGCCAGTAGTAGGGTCGGGTTGGTCGGGGACGAGCAGCACTTC
TRBV6-4	few	TRBJ1-2	.	CASSAYLVVSGYTF	TGTGCCAGCAGTGCCTACCTTGTCGTCAGTGGCTACACCTTC
TRBV30	.	TRBJ2-5	.	CAWKAGGETQYF	TGTGCCTGGAAGGCAGGAGGGGAGACCCAGTACTTC
TRBV6-5	.	TRBJ2-2	TRBD1	CASSSPGGWGGELFF	TGTGCCAGCAGTTCACCAGGGGGTTGGGGCGGGGAGCTGTTTTTT
TRBV6-1	large	TRBJ1-2	.	CARRDDGNYGYTF	TGTGCCCGCAGGGACGACGGAAACTATGGCTACACCTTC
TRBV4-1	.	TRBJ1-1	TRBD1	CASSLYRGQGGTEAFF	TGCGCCAGCAGCCTTTACCGAGGACAGGGAGGCACTGAAGCTTTCTTT
TRBV30	.	TRBJ1-5	TRBD1	CAWSAAGVGGENHRGRQPQHF	TGTGCCTGGAGTGCTGCGGGAGTGGGGGGAGAAAACCACAGGGGTCGGCAGCCCCAGCATTTT
TRBV20-1	.	TRBJ2-5	.	CSARDDRGETQYF	TGCAGTGCTAGAGACGATCGGGGGGAGACCCAGTACTTC
TRBV5-1	medium-sized	TRBJ1-6	TRBD1	CASSLGDRGGSPLHF	TGCGCCAGCAGCTTGGGGGACAGGGGAGGTTCACCCCTCCACTTT
TRBV19	few	TRBJ1-3	TRBD1	CASTAGTGGSYGNTIYF	TGTGCCAGTACCGCCGGGACAGGGGGATCCTACGGAAACACCATATATTTT
TRBV12-5	.	TRBJ1-3	.	CASGSWDSGTIYF	TGTGCTAGTGGTTCTTGGGACTCAGGCACCATATATTTT
TRBV11-2	.	TRBJ1-1	.	CASSLHRDVTEAFF	TGTGCCAGCAGCTTGCACAGGGATGTAACTGAAGCTTTCTTT
TRBV20-1	.	TRBJ2-3	.	CSAQGPHGNTDTQYF	TGCAGTGCCCAGGGACCCCACGGTAACACAGATACGCAGTATTTT
TRBV3-1	.	TRBJ1-2	.	CASSQDPVELDYGYTF	TGTGCCAGCAGCCAAGACCCGGTCGAGCTAGACTATGGCTACACCTTC
TRBV19	few	TRBJ1-5	.	CASSGSGTRNQPQHF	TGTGCCAGTAGTGGCTCCGGGACTCGCAATCAGCCCCAGCATTTT
TRBV5-1	.	TRBJ2-5	TRBD2	CASSLRQGGETQYF	TGCGCCAGCAGCTTGCGGCAGGGAGGGGAGACCCAGTACTTC
TRBV5-5	few	TRBJ2-6	TRBD1	CASSLAPTGAGGANVLTF	TGTGCCAGCAGCTTGGCGCCGACAGGGGCGGGGGGGGCCAACGTCCTGACTTTC
TRBV6-1	few	TRBJ1-3	.	CASSRGPVSGNTIYF	TGTGCCAGCAGTCGGGGGCCCGTCTCTGGAAACACCATATATTTT
TRBV11-3	few	TRBJ2-5	.	CASSPDTGTQYF	TGTGCCAGCAGCCCCGATACGGGGACCCAGTACTTC
TRBV27	.	TRBJ1-3	TRBD1	CASSSTGLGNTIYF	TGTGCCAGCAGTTCGACAGGGTTGGGAAACACCATATATTTT
TRBV19	few	TRBJ2-1	TRBD1	CASSLQGAYNEQFF	TGTGCCAGTAGCCTACAGGGGGCGTACAATGAGCAGTTCTTC
TRBV21-1	.	TRBJ1-3	.	CASSAGEGPVSGNTIYF	TGTGCCAGCAGCGCTGGGGAGGGGCCCGTCTCTGGAAACACCATATATTTT
TRBV5-6	few	TRBJ1-1	.	CASSLVGDTEAFF	TGTGCCAGCAGCTTGGTGGGGGACACTGAAGCTTTCTTT